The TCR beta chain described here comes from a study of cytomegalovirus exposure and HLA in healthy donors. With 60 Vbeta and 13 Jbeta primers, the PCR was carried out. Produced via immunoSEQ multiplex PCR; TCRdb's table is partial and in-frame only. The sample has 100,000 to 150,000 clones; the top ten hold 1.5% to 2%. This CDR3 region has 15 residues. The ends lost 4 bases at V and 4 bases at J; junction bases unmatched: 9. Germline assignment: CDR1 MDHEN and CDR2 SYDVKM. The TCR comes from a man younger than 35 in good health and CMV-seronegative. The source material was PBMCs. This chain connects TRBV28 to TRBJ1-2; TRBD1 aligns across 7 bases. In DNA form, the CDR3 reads TGTGCCAGCAGTTCGATTGGACAGGACCGCTATGGCTACACCTTC. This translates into CASSSIGQDRYGYTF.